A selection of T cell receptor beta chains follows, all from one sample in a study of blood T cell repertoires in COVID-19. Here immunoSEQ multiplex PCR was the method, and the copy in TCRdb shows in-frame clones only, minus some. The sample yields 250,000 to 350,000 clones, about nine tenths seen once. Material for sequencing was peripheral blood. The receptors originated from a woman aged 45-60 years who had recovered from COVID-19. Both conserved end residues are part of each CDR3. A D gene is named only where the DNA matches it firmly. Some rows mark clone size as missing; the rest say once, few, many or name a class of expanded clone.

TRBD1	TRBV28	-	TRBJ1-1	TGTGCCAGCACCCCTAGGACAGGCATGAACACTGAAGCTTTCTTT	CASTPRTGMNTEAFF
TRBD2	TRBV18	-	TRBJ2-1	TGTGCCAGCTCCTTAGCGGGGGGGCGAAGCTCCTACAATGAGCAGTTCTTC	CASSLAGGRSSYNEQFF
TRBD1	TRBV19	few	TRBJ1-1	TGTGCCAGTAGTGCGAACAGGGGCAACACTGAAGCTTTCTTT	CASSANRGNTEAFF
TRBD1	TRBV19	-	TRBJ1-2	TGTGCCAGTAGTGTATCGACAGGGGTTGTCTATGGCTACACCTTC	CASSVSTGVVYGYTF
TRBD1	TRBV5-4	-	TRBJ2-5	TGTGCCAGCAACCGACAGGGAAACAGAGAGACCCAGTACTTC	CASNRQGNRETQYF
TRBD2	TRBV6-2/TRBV6-3	-	TRBJ2-1	TGTGCCAGCAGTTACGCGGGACTAGCGGGCGGGCGTGAGCAGTTCTTC	CASSYAGLAGGREQFF
TRBD2	TRBV30	-	TRBJ2-1	TGTGCCTGGTCCAGGACTAGCGTAATGAATGAGCAGTTCTTC	CAWSRTSVMNEQFF
-	TRBV7-8	-	TRBJ1-2	TGTGCCAGCAGCCCTAGTACTTTGGCGGGGGTGTTTAAGGGCTACACCTTC	CASSPSTLAGVFKGYTF
TRBD1	TRBV5-1	-	TRBJ2-7	TGCGCCAGCAGCCGTTTTCGCCCGGGACAGCCTTCCTACGAGCAGTACTTC	CASSRFRPGQPSYEQYF
-	TRBV2	-	TRBJ2-6	TGTGCCAGCAGCTACTCTGGGGCCAACGTCCTGACTTTC	CASSYSGANVLTF
-	TRBV6-4	-	TRBJ2-3	TGTGCCAGCAGTGACTCGGCGGGAACTACGCAGTATTTT	CASSDSAGTTQYF
TRBD1	TRBV5-1	-	TRBJ1-1	TGCGCCAGCAGCCCGCAAGGGGGCCGTACTGAAGCTTTCTTT	CASSPQGGRTEAFF
-	TRBV13	-	TRBJ1-2	TGTGCCAGCAGCTCAGCGGGAGGGCTGGGGGGCTACACCTTC	CASSSAGGLGGYTF
TRBD1	TRBV6-5	-	TRBJ1-2	TGTGCCAGCAGTTACCGACAGGGGGGCTATGGCTACACCTTC	CASSYRQGGYGYTF
TRBD1	TRBV30	-	TRBJ1-2	TGTGCCTGGACATCGACAGGGGGCGGTGGCTACACCTTC	CAWTSTGGGGYTF
TRBD2	TRBV25-1	-	TRBJ2-7	TGTGCCAGCAGTTTTAGCGGGAGAACCTACGAGCAGTACTTC	CASSFSGRTYEQYF
-	TRBV28	-	TRBJ1-2	TGTGCCAGCAGTTTAAACAGGGTCGCCTATGGCTACACCTTC	CASSLNRVAYGYTF
TRBD2	TRBV5-1	few	TRBJ2-3	TGCGCCAGCAGCTTGATTACTAGCGGGCCTAGAGATACGCAGTATTTT	CASSLITSGPRDTQYF
-	TRBV30	-	TRBJ2-6	TGTGCCTGGAGGACTGGCCCGAGAGCATCTGGGGCCAACGTCCTGACTTTC	CAWRTGPRASGANVLTF
-	TRBV19	-	TRBJ1-6	TGTGCCAGTAGTAGCACCGGGGAGTCACCCCTCCACTTT	CASSSTGESPLHF
-	TRBV6-5	-	TRBJ1-2	TGTGCCAGCAGCTACGGGGGGATCGTCGGCTACACCTTC	CASSYGGIVGYTF
-	TRBV6-2/TRBV6-3	-	TRBJ1-2	TGTGCCAGCAGTTACCCGGAGGGGTATAAGACTGGCTACACCTTC	CASSYPEGYKTGYTF
TRBD1	TRBV5-8	-	TRBJ1-1	TGTGCCAGCAGCTTGACACAGGGGTCCGCTGAAGCTTTCTTT	CASSLTQGSAEAFF
-	TRBV19	-	TRBJ1-5	TGTGCTACAGGGTTCAGCAATCAGCCCCAGCATTTT	CATGFSNQPQHF
-	TRBV7-2	-	TRBJ2-3	TGTGCCAGCAGCTTAGTGAGTCTAGCAGCTCGTTCAGATACGCAGTATTTT	CASSLVSLAARSDTQYF
-	TRBV15	few	TRBJ1-1	TGTGCCACCAGCAGAGATCGTTGGAACACTGAAGCTTTCTTT	CATSRDRWNTEAFF
-	TRBV20-1	-	TRBJ2-2	TGCAGTGCTAGTTTCCGGGGAGGCACCGGGGAGCTGTTTTTT	CSASFRGGTGELFF
-	TRBV4-3	few	TRBJ2-5	TGCGCCAGCAGCCAAGTAGGGGACTTGAGAGAGACCCAGTACTTC	CASSQVGDLRETQYF
TRBD2	TRBV19	few	TRBJ2-7	TGTGCCAGTAGTGCTCCTCGGACTAGCGGCTCCTACGAGCAGTACTTC	CASSAPRTSGSYEQYF
-	TRBV10-2	-	TRBJ1-2	TGCGCCAGCAGGACTAGGGCAGGTTCTGCTGGAGCACAAGGCTATGGCTACACCTTC	CASRTRAGSAGAQGYGYTF
TRBD1	TRBV15	-	TRBJ1-2	TGTGCCACCAGCAGCCGCACAGGGGCTAATAACTATGGCTACACCTTC	CATSSRTGANNYGYTF
-	TRBV5-1	-	TRBJ1-3	TGCGCCAGCAGCTTGGCCCAGGGCATCGCTGGAAACACCATATATTTT	CASSLAQGIAGNTIYF
-	TRBV20-1	-	TRBJ1-4	TGCAGTGCTAGTAGGGGGTTGGGCAGGGTTAATGAAAAACTGTTTTTT	CSASRGLGRVNEKLFF
TRBD1	TRBV5-4	-	TRBJ2-3	TGTGCCAGCAGCTTGGGACCGACAGGGCCTAGCACAGATACGCAGTATTTT	CASSLGPTGPSTDTQYF
-	TRBV5-1	-	TRBJ1-2	TGCGCCAGCAATCAGGACAGCATGGCCTATGGCTACACCTTC	CASNQDSMAYGYTF
-	TRBV10-3	-	TRBJ1-3	TGTGCCATCAGGCAGGGATCCTCGATATATTTT	CAIRQGSSIYF
-	TRBV6-2/TRBV6-3	-	TRBJ1-5	TGTGCCAGCAGCCCCTTTGGGAGGCAGCCCCAGCATTTT	CASSPFGRQPQHF
TRBD1	TRBV11-3	-	TRBJ1-2	TGTGCCAGCAGCTGCCGGGACAGGGGCCCCATTAACTATGGCTACACCTTC	CASSCRDRGPINYGYTF
TRBD1	TRBV19	-	TRBJ2-5	TGTGCCAGTAGTACCGGACAGGGTCAAGAGACCCAGTACTTC	CASSTGQGQETQYF
-	TRBV10-3	-	TRBJ1-4	TGTGCCACGGCCAAGGAGGGGAGTAATGAAAAACTGTTTTTT	CATAKEGSNEKLFF
-	TRBV7-8	-	TRBJ2-5	TGTGCCAGCAGCATAGATTCTACAGATTGGTACCAAGAGACCCAGTACTTC	CASSIDSTDWYQETQYF
TRBD1	TRBV28	-	TRBJ1-1	TGTGCCAGCAGTTTCCCGGGACAGGGAGGGACTGAAGCTTTCTTT	CASSFPGQGGTEAFF
TRBD1	TRBV30	-	TRBJ2-5	TGTGCCTGGGACACAGGGGTAGGTAGGACCCAGTACTTC	CAWDTGVGRTQYF
TRBD2	TRBV6-5	-	TRBJ2-5	TGTGCCAGCAGTTATGAGGGACTAGTATGTGAAGAGACCCAGTACTTC	CASSYEGLVCEETQYF
-	TRBV10-3	-	TRBJ2-7	TGTGCCATCAATCCTACAGGATCCTACGAGCAGTACTTC	CAINPTGSYEQYF
TRBD1	TRBV15	few	TRBJ1-5	TGTGCCACCAGCAGAGAGACAGGGGGCTTTAGCAATCAGCCCCAGCATTTT	CATSRETGGFSNQPQHF
TRBD2	TRBV11-2	-	TRBJ2-3	TGTGCCAGCAGCTTAGGTTGGGATCGCGGGGGTGGGACAGATACGCAGTATTTT	CASSLGWDRGGGTDTQYF
-	TRBV28	-	TRBJ2-5	TGTGCCAGCAACGGGGGAGGCCCTAGGGAGACCCAGTACTTC	CASNGGGPRETQYF
-	TRBV5-1	-	TRBJ2-3	TGCGCCAGCAGCCTAGGCGCGAGGGGGAGCACAGATACGCAGTATTTT	CASSLGARGSTDTQYF
TRBD1	TRBV10-3	-	TRBJ1-2	TGTGCCATCAGCGCGGGACAGGGGAACTATGGCTACACCTTC	CAISAGQGNYGYTF
-	TRBV9	-	TRBJ2-2	TGTGCCAGCAGCGGTCGCAGGGAAGGCACCGGGGAGCTGTTTTTT	CASSGRREGTGELFF
-	TRBV7-9	-	TRBJ2-1	TGTGCCAGCAGCTTAGAATATAATAGTGAGCAGTTCTTC	CASSLEYNSEQFF
-	TRBV6-5	-	TRBJ1-2	TGTGCCAGCAGTTACTGGGGTGGGGGGGAGAACTATGGCTACACCTTC	CASSYWGGGENYGYTF